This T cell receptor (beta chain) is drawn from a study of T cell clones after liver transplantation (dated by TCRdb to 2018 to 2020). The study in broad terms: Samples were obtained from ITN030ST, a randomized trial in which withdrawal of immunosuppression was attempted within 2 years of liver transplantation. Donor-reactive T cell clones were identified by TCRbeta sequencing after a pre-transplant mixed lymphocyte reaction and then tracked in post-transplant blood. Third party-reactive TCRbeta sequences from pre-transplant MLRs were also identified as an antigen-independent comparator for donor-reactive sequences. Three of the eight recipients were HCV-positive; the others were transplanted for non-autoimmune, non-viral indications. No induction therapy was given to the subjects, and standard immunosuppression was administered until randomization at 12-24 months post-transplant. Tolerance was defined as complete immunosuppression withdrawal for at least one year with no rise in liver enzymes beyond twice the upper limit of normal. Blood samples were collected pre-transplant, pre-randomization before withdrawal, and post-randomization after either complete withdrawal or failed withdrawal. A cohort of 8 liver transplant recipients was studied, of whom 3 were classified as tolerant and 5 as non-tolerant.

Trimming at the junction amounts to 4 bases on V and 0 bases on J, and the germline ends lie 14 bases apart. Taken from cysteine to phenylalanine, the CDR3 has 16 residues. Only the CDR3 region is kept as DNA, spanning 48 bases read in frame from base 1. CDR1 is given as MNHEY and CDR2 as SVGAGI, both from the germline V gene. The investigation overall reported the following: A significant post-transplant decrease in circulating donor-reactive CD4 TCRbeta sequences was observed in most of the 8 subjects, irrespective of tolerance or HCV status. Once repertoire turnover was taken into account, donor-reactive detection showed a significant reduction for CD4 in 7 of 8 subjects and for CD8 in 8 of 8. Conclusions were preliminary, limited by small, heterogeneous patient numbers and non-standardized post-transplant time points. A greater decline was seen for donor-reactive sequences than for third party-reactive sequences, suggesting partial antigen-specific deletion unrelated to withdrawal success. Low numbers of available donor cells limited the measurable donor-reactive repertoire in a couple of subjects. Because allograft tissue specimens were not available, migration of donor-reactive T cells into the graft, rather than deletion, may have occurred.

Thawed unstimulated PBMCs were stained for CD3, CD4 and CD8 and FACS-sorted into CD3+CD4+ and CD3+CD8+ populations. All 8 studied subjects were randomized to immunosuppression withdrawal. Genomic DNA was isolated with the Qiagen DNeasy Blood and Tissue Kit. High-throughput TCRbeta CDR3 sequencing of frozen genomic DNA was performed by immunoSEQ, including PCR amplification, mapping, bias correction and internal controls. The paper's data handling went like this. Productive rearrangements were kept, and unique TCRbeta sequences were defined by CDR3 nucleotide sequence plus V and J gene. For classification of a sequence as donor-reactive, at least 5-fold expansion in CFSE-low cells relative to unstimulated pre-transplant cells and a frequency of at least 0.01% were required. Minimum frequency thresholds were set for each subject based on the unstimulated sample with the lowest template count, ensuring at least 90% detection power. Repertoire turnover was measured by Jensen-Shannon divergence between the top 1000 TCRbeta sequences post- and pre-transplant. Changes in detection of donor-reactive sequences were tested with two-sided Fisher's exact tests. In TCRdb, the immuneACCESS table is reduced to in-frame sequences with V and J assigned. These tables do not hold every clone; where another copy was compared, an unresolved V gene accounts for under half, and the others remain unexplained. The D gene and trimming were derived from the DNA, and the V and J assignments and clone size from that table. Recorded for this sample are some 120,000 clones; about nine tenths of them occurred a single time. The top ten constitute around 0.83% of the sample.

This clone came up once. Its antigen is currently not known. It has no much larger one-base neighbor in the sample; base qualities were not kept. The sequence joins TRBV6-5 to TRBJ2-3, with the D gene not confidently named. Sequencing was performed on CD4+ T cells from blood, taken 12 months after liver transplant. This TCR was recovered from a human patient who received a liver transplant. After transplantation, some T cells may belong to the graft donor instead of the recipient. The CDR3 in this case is CASSSLGGPSTDTQYF. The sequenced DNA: TGTGCCAGCAGTTCCTTAGGCGGCCCTAGCACAGATACGCAGTATTTT.